The T cell receptor (beta chain) under discussion was sequenced for a study of T cell clusters in autoimmune cytopenias. Overall study: Healthy control donors averaged around 55 years of age, with a median of around 60 years.

TRB amplification used around 270 ng of peripheral blood genomic DNA. TRB was amplified by touch-down multiplex PCR, primer pools A and B combined. TCRdb reprocessed the multiplex PCR reads and stores each CDR3 protein as one record, lacking DNA. The sample table includes around 11,000 distinct CDR3 sequences. The CDR3 contains 16 residues. Germline-derived CDR1 and CDR2 are SGHRS and YFSETQ. This sample also belongs to another study, concerning T cell repertoires in aging, cancer and after chemotherapy. That source adds: Over several months to years, re-sampled healthy donor repertoires clearly shared clones.

The clonotype comes from a human donor in good health. This sequence joins TRBV5-1 and TRBJ2-7; TCRdb selects TRBD2, and the lack of DNA leaves this call unchecked. Sequenced input: peripheral blood. This CDR3 is CASSLAGGSPTYEQYF. Complete variable domain (other parts from reference TRBV5-1 and TRBJ2-7): KAGVTQTPRYLIKTRGQQVTLSCSPISGHRSVSWYQQTPGQGLQFLFEYFSETQRNKGNFPGRFSGRQFSNSRSEMNVSTLELGDSALYLCASSLAGGSPTYEQYFGPGTRLTVT.